This T cell receptor (beta chain) was documented in a study of cytomegalovirus exposure and HLA in healthy donors. General study results and limits: Most subjects had HLA-A and HLA-B alleles reportedly predicted accurately by TCR beta sequences.

V was pared by 1 base and J by 6 bases, with 7 bases of the junction left unmatched. The CDR3 runs to 15 residues. The germline V gene has CDR1 SEHNR and CDR2 FQNEAQ (reference sequence). Use of 60 Vbeta and 13 Jbeta primers characterized the PCR. The method was immunoSEQ multiplex PCR; TCRdb's version includes in-frame clones alone and lacks a portion of them. The table records around 90,000 clones, 85% of them present only once. About this clone itself: Its target is not known.

The chain has TRBV7-9 and TRBJ2-3; 7 nucleotides line up with TRBD2. Sequencing used PBMCs. The sequence derives from a man aged 35 to 55 in good health and CMV-seropositive. CDR3 sequence reads: CASSLVGGGTDTQYF. CDR3 bases: TGTGCCAGCAGCTTAGTGGGGGGGGGTACCGATACGCAGTATTTT.